The clone carrying this TCR beta chain was seen many times. The antigen remains unidentified. This record belongs to a study of T cells in Graves' hyperthyroidism and ophthalmopathy. Notes on the study in general: Ophthalmopathy was told apart from stable hyperthyroidism by a 13 V-J model.

Using RNA transcripts as the source, TCR beta CDR3 regions were amplified. An initial round of RT-PCR targeting the TCR CDR3 relied on the HTBI primer set. Each CDR3 protein gets one entry after TCRdb re-called the multiplex PCR reads with MiXCR. The profile shows roughly 290,000 distinct CDR3 sequences, less than 15% of them singletons. Hyperthyroidism had been newly diagnosed in patients aged 18 to 65, and its duration was under 2 months. Patients with uncontrolled infections, other autoimmune diseases, pregnancy or lactation were excluded. The TCR was taken from a woman aged 30 to 39 with Graves' hyperthyroidism that later progressed to Graves' ophthalmopathy. The sample was blood.

The CDR3 here is CASSSDDFPSTDTQYF. CDR3 nucleotide sequence: TGTGCCAGCAGCTCGGATGACTTTCCTAGCACAGATACGCAGTATTTT. The chain is built from TRBV5-8 and TRBJ2-3; D unclear. Germline V gives CDR1 SGHTS, CDR2 YDEGEE. The CDR3 loop spans 16 amino acids. V lost 3 bases to trimming and J lost 0 bases, with 14 bases between them.